This TCR beta chain is drawn from a study of PD-1 blockade in mismatch repair-deficient tumors (dated by TCRdb to 2016 to 2017). General notes on the study: Between September 2013 and 2016, the trial enrolled 86 consecutive patients with eleven to twelve types of mismatch repair-deficient cancer, all of whom had received prior treatment and were progressing. Tumor-associated T cell clones in the peripheral blood of patients responding to PD-1 blockade were tracked using deep sequencing of TCR CDR3 regions.

The investigation overall reported the following: Clones residing in the tumor, which were often undetectable in blood before treatment, expanded quickly after pembrolizumab and then contracted, generally before radiologic responses.

The method was the immunoSEQ multiplex PCR assay. As stored in TCRdb, this immuneACCESS dataset retains in-frame rearrangements with V and J assigned. A fraction of the clones does not appear; measured against another copy, unresolved V genes explain less than half of the discrepancy, and the remainder lacks a known reason. The sample table records about 49,000 clones; under 85% of these occur just once. Clones ranked in the top ten supply roughly 3.5% of the sample. Reading the germline V gene (reference sequence) gives CDR1 SGHAT and CDR2 FQDESV. V and J are truncated by 6 bases and 7 bases respectively, leaving an intervening sequence of 11 bases. The CDR3 measures 12 amino acids from cysteine to phenylalanine. The DNA shown is the 36-base CDR3, in frame from base 1. For this clone: Its antigen is not yet known. No qualities accompany the bases; no much larger clone lies one base away.

The sample's time point label, decoded: peripheral blood before pembrolizumab. Mismatch repair deficiency in every enrolled patient was established by polymerase chain reaction or immunohistochemistry. TCR sequencing was carried out for a few patients who responded to pembrolizumab therapy. In the phase II trial, pembrolizumab PD-1 blockade was tested prospectively in advanced mismatch repair-deficient cancers, no matter which tissue of origin the cancers came from. Peripheral blood T cell samples were collected serially, before PD-1 blockade began and at several time points afterward. The timing of each blood sample was reported as weeks after the first dose of pembrolizumab.

The sample in question was PBMCs, obtained before pembrolizumab treatment. This receptor was obtained from an adult with mismatch repair-deficient cancer. The chain is assembled from TRBV11-1 and TRBJ2-3; no D gene call is confident. The encoded CDR3 is CASSRPDNTQYF. The DNA sequence is TGTGCCAGCAGTAGGCCTGACAATACGCAGTATTTT.